The entry below describes one T cell receptor beta chain. This clonotype has more than one count but fewer than ten. Its antigen is not yet known. No base quality values were provided; no much bigger clone lies one nucleotide off. The sample comes from a study of response to subunit inactivated influenza vaccine (dated by TCRdb to 2017 to 2018). Broadly, across the study: The study used deep quantitative T cell receptor repertoire profiling to track responses to a trivalent subunit inactivated influenza vaccine. Points the paper makes about the study in general: The authors suggested that each seasonal influenza vaccination may recruit only a limited number of new T cells.

Receptor amplification or capture employed RT-PCR. The sequencing machine was an Illumina HiSeq 2500. TCRdb reran the public reads through fastp at Q25 and MiXCR, keeping productive beta chains. All rows with the same CDR3 protein become a single entry with the most common DNA and genes. The sample table holds hundreds of thousands of distinct CDR3 sequences, of which 10% to 15% were seen once. The ten largest clonotypes hold under 15% of the sample. From its cysteine to its phenylalanine, the CDR3 spans 17 amino acids. Only the CDR3 DNA is retained, 51 bases long and in frame from the first base. Deletion took 0 bases off V and 5 bases off J, with a span of 20 bases between the germline ends. CDR1 and CDR2 (MNHEY, SVGAGI) derive from the germline V gene. This sample's time point label indicates: more than 40 days after influenza vaccine administration.

The sequence derives from a man between 50 and 59 years old who received an inactivated influenza vaccine. Donor details come from another sample of the same person, matched by shared clones. Rearrangement joined TRBV6-5 to TRBJ2-7; the D element could tentatively be TRBD1 or TRBD2, as 5 bases agree for each. The sequencing here drew on PBMCs from blood, taken about 40 days after vaccination. The DNA is TGTGCCAGCAGTTACTCGAGACGGGGTAGGTTCAGGGACGAGCAGTACTTC. Protein translation: CASSYSRRGRFRDEQYF.